This T cell receptor beta chain is drawn from a study of blood T cell repertoires in COVID-19. About the research overall: Specimens from acute and convalescent COVID-19 originated in the United States, Italy and Spain. T cells, B-cell-depleted T cells, or PBMCs provided the cDNA or gDNA that served as material.

Original analysis: Scientists estimated how many nucleated cells there were by amplifying reference gene primers. Sequencing used immunoSEQ multiplex PCR; TCRdb keeps in-frame clones, though not all of them. V and J calls and clone size follow that table, whereas D and trimming were derived from the DNA. Of approximately 150,000 clones listed, around 83% were seen once; the top ten hold 10% to 15%. V was pared by 3 bases and J by 2 bases, with 14 bases between. This CDR3 region has 15 residues. Looked up from germline, CDR1 is SGHNT and CDR2 is YYREEE (reference sequence). This clonotype was obtained from a man aged 65-85 years who had recovered from COVID-19. The specimen was peripheral blood. The genes are TRBV5-4 and TRBJ2-5; D may be TRBD2 (6 bases). The DNA of the CDR3 is TGTGCCAGCAGCTCTGCGGAGGGAAGGCAAGAGACCCAGTACTTC. Translating it yields CASSSAEGRQETQYF. Full variable domain (rest looked up from reference TRBV5-4 and TRBJ2-5): ETGVTQSPTHLIKTRGQQVTLRCSSQSGHNTVSWYQQALGQGPQFIFQYYREEENGRGNFPPRFSGLQFPNYSSELNVNALELDDSALYLCASSSAEGRQETQYFGPGTRLLVL.